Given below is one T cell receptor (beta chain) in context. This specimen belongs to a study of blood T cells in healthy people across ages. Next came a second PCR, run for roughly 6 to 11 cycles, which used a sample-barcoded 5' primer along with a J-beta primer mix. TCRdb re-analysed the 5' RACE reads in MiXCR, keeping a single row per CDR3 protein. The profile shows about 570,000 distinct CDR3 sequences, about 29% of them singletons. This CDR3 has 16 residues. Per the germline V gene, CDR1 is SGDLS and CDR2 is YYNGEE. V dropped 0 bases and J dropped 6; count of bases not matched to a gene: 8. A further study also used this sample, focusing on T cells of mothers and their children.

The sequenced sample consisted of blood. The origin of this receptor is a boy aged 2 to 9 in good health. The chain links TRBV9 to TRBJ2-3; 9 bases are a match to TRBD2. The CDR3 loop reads CASSVGGSGGGDTQYF. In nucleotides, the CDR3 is TGTGCCAGCAGCGTAGGGGGTAGCGGGGGTGGTGATACGCAGTATTTT.